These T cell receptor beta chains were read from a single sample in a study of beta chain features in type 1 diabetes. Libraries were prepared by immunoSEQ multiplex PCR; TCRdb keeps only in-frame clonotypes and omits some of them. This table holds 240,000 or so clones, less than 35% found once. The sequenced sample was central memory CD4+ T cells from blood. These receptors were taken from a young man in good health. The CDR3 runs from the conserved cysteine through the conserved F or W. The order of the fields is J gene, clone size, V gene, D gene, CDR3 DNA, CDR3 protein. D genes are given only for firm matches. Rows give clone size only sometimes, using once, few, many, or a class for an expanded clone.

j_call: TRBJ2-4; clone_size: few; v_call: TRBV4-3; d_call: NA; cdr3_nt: TGCGCCAGCAGCTCTGAATTAGCCAAAAACATTCAGTACTTC; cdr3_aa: CASSSELAKNIQYF
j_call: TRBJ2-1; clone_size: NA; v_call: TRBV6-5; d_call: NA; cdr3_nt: TGTGCCAGCAAGTGGTCCGGGACGGCGGGTGAGCAGTTCTTC; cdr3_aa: CASKWSGTAGEQFF
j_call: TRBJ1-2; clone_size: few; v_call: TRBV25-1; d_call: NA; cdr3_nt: TGTGCCAGCACTCTATCGGGCGTCAACTATGGCTACACCTTC; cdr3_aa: CASTLSGVNYGYTF
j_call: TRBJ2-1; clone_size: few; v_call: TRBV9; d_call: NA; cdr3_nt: TGTGCCAGCAGCCCGAGACCGGAGGGCCATGAGCAGTTCTTC; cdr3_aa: CASSPRPEGHEQFF
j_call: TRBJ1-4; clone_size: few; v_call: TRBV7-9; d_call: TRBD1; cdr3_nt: TGTGCCAGCAGCCCGGGACAGGTTAAGGAAAAACTGTTTTTT; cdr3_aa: CASSPGQVKEKLFF
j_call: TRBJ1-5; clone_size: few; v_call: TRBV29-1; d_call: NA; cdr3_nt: TGCAGCGTTGTAGGTGAGGGGGGCAGTCAGCCCCAGCATTTT; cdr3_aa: CSVVGEGGSQPQHF
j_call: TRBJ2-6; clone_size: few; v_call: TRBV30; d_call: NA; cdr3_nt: TGTGCCTGGAGTCCGGACTATGGGGCCAACGTCCTGACTTTC; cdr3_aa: CAWSPDYGANVLTF
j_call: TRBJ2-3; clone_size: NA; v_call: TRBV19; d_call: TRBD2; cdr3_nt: TGTGCCAGTGAGGGGAGGGCCACAGATACGCAGTATTTT; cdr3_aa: CASEGRATDTQYF
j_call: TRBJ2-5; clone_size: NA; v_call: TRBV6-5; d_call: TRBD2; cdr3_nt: TGTGCCAGCAGCTCGGGACTAGCGGGAAGGGAGACCCAGTACTTC; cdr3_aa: CASSSGLAGRETQYF
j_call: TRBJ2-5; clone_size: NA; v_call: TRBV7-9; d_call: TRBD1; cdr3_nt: TGTGCCAGCAGCCAGGGGACAGGGGGCTTGGAGACCCAGTACTTC; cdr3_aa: CASSQGTGGLETQYF